This T cell receptor beta chain was found in a study of control samples from healthy donors and cancer patients. Germline CDR1 is SGDLS and CDR2 is YYNGEE. V gave up 0 bases and J gave up 5 bases, with 15 bases separating them. The CDR3 has 16 amino acids. Data came from immunoSEQ multiplex PCR; TCRdb stores just in-frame clones and leaves some out. The sample carries about 410,000 clones, more than 80% recorded once. This sequence originates from a man aged 35 to 55 with head and neck cancer. The chain joins TRBV9 to TRBJ2-1; D may be TRBD2 (5 bases). Sequencing was performed on PBMCs. The CDR3 DNA reads TGTGCCAGCAGCGTAGGGGCGGCGGGCGCAGACAATGAGCAGTTCTTC. It specifies CASSVGAAGADNEQFF.